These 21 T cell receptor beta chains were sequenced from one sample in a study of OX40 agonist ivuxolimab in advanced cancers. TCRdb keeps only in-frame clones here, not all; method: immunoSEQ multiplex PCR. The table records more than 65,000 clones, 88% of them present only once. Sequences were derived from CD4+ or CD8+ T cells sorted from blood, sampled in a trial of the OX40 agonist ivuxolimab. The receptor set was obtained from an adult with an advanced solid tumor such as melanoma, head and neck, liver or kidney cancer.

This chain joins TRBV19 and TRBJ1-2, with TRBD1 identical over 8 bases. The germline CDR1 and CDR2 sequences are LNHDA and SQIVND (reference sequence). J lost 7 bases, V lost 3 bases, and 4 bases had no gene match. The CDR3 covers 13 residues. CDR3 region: CASSIDRGSGYTF. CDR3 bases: TGTGCCAGTAGTATCGACAGGGGAAGTGGCTACACCTTC.

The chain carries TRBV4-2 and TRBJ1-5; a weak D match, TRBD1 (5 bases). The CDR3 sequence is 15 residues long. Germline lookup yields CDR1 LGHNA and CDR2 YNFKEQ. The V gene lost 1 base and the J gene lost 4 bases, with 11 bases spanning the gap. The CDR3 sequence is CASSQGDSRNQPQHF. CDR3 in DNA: TGTGCCAGCAGCCAAGGGGACTCAAGGAATCAGCCCCAGCATTTT.

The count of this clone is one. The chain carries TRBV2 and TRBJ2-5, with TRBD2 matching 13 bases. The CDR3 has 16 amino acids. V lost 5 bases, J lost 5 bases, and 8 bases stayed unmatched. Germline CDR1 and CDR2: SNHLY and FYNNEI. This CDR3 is CASSPHLLAGGETQYF. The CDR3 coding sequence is TGTGCCAGCAGTCCTCACTTACTAGCGGGAGGGGAGACCCAGTACTTC.

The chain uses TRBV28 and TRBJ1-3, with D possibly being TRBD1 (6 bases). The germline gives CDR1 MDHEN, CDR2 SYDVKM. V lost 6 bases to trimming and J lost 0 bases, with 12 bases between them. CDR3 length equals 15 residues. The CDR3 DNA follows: TGTGCCAGCAGCACGGGGGGGCTCTCTGGAAACACCATATATTTT. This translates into CASSTGGLSGNTIYF.

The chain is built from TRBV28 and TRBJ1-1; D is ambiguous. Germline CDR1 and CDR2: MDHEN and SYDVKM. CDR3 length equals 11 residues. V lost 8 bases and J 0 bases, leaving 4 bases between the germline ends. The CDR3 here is CASRMNTEAFF. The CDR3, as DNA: TGTGCCAGCCGGATGAACACTGAAGCTTTCTTT.

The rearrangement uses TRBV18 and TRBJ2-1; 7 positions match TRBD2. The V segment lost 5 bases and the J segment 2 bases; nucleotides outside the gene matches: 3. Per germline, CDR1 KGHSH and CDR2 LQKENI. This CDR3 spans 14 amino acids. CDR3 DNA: TGTGCCAGCTCAGACAGCGGGACCTACAATGAGCAGTTCTTC. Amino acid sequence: CASSDSGTYNEQFF.

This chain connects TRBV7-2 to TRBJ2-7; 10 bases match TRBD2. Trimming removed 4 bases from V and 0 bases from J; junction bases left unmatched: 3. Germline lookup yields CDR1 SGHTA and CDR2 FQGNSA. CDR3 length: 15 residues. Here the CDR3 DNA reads TGTGCCAGCAGCTCCGGACTAGCGGCCTCCTACGAGCAGTACTTC. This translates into CASSSGLAASYEQYF.

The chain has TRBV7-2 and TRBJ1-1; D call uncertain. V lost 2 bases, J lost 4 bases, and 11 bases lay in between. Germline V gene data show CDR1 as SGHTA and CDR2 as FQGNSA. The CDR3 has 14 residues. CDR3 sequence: CASSLNPPVTEAFF. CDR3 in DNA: TGTGCCAGCAGCTTAAACCCTCCGGTCACTGAAGCTTTCTTT.

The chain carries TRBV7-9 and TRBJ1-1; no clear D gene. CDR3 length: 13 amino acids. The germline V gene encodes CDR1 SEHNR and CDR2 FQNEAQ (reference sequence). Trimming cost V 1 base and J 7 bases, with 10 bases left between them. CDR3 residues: CASSLGREYEAFF. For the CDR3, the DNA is TGTGCCAGCAGCTTAGGTAGAGAGTATGAAGCTTTCTTT. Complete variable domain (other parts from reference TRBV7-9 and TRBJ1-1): DTGVSQNPRHKITKRGQNVTFRCDPISEHNRLYWYRQTLGQGPEFLTYFQNEAQLEKSRLLSDRFSAERPKGSFSTLEIQRTEQGDSAMYLCASSLGREYEAFFGQGTRLTVV.

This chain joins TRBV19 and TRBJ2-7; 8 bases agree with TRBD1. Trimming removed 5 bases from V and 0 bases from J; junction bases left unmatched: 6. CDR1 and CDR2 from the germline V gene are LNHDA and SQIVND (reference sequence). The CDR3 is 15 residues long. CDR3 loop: CASSLAGTGSYEQYF. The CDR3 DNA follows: TGTGCCAGTAGTCTAGCCGGGACAGGCTCCTACGAGCAGTACTTC.

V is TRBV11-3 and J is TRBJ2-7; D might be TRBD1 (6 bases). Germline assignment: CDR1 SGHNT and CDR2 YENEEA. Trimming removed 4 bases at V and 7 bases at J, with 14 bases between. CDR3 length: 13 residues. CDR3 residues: CASSSHRVGEQYF. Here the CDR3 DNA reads TGTGCCAGCAGCTCCCACAGGGTTGGAGAGCAGTACTTC. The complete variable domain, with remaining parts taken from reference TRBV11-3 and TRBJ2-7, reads EAGVVQSPRYKIIEKKQPVAFWCNPISGHNTLYWYLQNLGQGPELLIRYENEEAVDDSQLPKDRFSAERLKGVDSTLKIQPAELGDSAVYLCASSSHRVGEQYFGPGTRLTVT.

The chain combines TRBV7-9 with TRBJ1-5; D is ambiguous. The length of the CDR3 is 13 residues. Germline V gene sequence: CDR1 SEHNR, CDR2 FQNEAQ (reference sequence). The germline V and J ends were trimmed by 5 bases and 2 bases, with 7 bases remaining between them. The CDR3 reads CASSQDGNQPQHF. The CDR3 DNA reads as TGTGCCAGCAGCCAAGACGGCAATCAGCCCCAGCATTTT.

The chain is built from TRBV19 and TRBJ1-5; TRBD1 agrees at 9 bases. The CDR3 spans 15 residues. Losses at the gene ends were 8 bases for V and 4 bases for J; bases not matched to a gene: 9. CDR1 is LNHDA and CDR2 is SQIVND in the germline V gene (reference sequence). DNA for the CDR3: TGTGCCAGTGCCCGGGGACAGGGCTTTAATCAGCCCCAGCATTTT. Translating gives CASARGQGFNQPQHF.

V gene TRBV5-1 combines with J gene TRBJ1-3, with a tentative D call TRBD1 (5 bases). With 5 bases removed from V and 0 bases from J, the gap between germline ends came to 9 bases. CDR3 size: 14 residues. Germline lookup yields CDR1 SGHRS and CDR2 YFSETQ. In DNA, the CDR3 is TGCGCCAGCAGTGAGGGGTTCTCTGGAAACACCATATATTTT. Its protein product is CASSEGFSGNTIYF.

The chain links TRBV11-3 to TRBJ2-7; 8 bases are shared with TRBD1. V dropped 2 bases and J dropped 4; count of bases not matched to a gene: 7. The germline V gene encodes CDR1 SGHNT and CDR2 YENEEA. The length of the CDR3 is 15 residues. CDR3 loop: CASSLTPGGGYEQYF. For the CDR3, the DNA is TGTGCCAGCAGCTTAACTCCAGGGGGCGGGTACGAGCAGTACTTC.

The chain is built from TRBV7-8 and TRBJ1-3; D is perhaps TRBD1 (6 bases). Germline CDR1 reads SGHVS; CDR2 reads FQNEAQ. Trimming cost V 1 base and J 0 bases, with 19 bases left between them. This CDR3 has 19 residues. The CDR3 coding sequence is TGTGCCAGCAGCTTAGTGGTGGTCGGGGGGGGCAGCTCTGGAAACACCATATATTTT. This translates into CASSLVVVGGGSSGNTIYF.

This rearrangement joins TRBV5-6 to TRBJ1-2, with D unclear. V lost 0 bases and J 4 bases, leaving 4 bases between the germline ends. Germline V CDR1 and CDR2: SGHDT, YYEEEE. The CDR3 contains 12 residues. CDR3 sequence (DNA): TGTGCCAGCAGCTTGGGGTCCTATGGCTACACCTTC. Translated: CASSLGSYGYTF. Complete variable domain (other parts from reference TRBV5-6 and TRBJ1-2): DAGVTQSPTHLIKTRGQQVTLRCSPKSGHDTVSWYQQALGQGPQFIFQYYEEEERQRGNFPDRFSGHQFPNYSSELNVNALLLGDSALYLCASSLGSYGYTFGSGTRLTVV.

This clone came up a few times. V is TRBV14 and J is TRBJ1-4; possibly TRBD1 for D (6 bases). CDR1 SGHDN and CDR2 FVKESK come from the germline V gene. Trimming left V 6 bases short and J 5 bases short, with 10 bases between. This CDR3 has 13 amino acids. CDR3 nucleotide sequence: TGTGCCAGCAGACGACAGGCGAATGAAAAACTGTTTTTT. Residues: CASRRQANEKLFF. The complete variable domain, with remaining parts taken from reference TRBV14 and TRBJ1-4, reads EAGVTQFPSHSVIEKGQTVTLRCDPISGHDNLYWYRRVMGKEIKFLLHFVKESKQDESGMPNNRFLAERTGGTYSTLKVQPAELEDSGVYFCASRRQANEKLFFGSGTQLSVL.

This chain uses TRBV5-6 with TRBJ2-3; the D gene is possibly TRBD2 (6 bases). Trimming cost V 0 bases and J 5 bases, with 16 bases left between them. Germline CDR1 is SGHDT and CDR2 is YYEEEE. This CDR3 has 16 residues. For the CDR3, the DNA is TGTGCCAGCAGCTTGGGTCCCGGGGGTCGGGGAGATACGCAGTATTTT. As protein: CASSLGPGGRGDTQYF.

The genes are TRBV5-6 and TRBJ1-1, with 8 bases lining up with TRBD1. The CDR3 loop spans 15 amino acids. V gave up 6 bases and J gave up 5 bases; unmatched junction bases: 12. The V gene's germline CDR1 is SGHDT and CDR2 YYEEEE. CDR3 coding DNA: TGTGCCAGCACCAACACCCGGACAGGGCGAACTGAAGCTTTCTTT. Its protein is CASTNTRTGRTEAFF.

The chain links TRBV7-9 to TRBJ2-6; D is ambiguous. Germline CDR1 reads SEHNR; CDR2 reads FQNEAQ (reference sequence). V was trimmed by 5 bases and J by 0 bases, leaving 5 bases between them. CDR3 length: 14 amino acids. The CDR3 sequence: CASSGSSGANVLTF. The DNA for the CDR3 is TGTGCCAGCAGCGGCAGCTCTGGGGCCAACGTCCTGACTTTC.